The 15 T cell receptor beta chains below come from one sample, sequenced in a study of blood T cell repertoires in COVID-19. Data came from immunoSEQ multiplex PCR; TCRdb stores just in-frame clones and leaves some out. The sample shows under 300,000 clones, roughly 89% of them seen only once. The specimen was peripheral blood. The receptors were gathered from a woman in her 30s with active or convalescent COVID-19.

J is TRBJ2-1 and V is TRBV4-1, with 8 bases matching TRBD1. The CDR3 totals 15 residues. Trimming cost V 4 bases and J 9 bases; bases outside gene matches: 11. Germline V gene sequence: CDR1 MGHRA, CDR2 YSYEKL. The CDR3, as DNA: TGCGCCAGCAGCCCTCGACAGGGGAATAGGGGTGAGCAGTTCTTC. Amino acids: CASSPRQGNRGEQFF.

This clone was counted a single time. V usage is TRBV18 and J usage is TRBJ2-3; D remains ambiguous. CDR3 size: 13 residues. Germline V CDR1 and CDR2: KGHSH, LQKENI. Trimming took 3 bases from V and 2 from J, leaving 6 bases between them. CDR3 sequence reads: CASSPGSTDTQYF. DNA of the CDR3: TGTGCCAGCTCACCTGGCTCCACAGATACGCAGTATTTT.

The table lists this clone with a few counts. The CDR3 sequence is CASSEWRSMNTEAFF. CDR3 nucleotides: TGTGCCAGCAGTGAATGGAGAAGCATGAACACTGAAGCTTTCTTT. The chain employs TRBV6-1 and TRBJ1-1; D is uncertain. CDR3 length: 15 residues. CDR1 MNHNS and CDR2 SASEGT come from the germline V gene. Trimming stripped 2 bases from V and 0 bases from J, with 10 bases between.

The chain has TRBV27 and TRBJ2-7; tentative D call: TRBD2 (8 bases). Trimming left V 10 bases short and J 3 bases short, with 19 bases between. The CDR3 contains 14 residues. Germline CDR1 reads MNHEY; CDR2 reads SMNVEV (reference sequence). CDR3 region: CATPTGTRFYEQYF. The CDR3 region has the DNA TGTGCCACCCCGACAGGGACTAGATTCTACGAGCAGTACTTC.

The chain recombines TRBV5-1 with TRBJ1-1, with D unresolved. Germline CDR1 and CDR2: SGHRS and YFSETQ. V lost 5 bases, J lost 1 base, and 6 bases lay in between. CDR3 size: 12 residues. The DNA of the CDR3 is TGCGCCAGCAGGAGGGAGAACACTGAAGCTTTCTTT. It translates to CASRRENTEAFF.

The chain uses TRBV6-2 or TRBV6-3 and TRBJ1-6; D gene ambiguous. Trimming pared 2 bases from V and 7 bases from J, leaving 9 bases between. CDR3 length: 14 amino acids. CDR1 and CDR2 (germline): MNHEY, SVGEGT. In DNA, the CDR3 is TGTGCCAGCAGTTACGATTATCGGAATTCACCCCTCCACTTT. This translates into CASSYDYRNSPLHF.

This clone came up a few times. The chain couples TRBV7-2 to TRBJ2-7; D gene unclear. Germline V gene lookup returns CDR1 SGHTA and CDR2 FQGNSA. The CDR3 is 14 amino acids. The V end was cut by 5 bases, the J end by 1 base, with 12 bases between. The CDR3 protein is CASSQAYRSYEQYF. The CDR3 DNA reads TGTGCCAGCAGCCAAGCCTACAGATCCTACGAGCAGTACTTC. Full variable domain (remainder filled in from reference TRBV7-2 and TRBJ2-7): GAGVSQSPSNKVTEKGKDVELRCDPISGHTALYWYRQSLGQGLEFLIYFQGNSAPDKSGLPSDRFSAERTGGSVSTLTIQRTQQEDSAVYLCASSQAYRSYEQYFGPGTRLTVT.

In DNA, the CDR3 is TGTGCCAGCAGCGAGACCGGGACAGGGGTAGGATATGAAAAACTGTTTTTT. As protein: CASSETGTGVGYEKLFF. This sequence joins TRBV13 and TRBJ1-4, with 10 nucleotides matching TRBD1. V was clipped by 5 bases and J by 6 bases; unmatched bases: 12. The germline gives CDR1 PRHDT, CDR2 FYEKMQ (reference sequence). The CDR3 contains 17 residues.

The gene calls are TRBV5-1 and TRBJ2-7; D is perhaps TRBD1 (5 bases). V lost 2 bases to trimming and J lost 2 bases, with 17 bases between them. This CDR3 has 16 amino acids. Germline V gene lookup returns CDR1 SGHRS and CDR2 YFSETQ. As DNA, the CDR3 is TGCGCCAGCAGCTTTTCCCCCTCAGGGTCCACCTACGAGCAGTACTTC. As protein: CASSFSPSGSTYEQYF.

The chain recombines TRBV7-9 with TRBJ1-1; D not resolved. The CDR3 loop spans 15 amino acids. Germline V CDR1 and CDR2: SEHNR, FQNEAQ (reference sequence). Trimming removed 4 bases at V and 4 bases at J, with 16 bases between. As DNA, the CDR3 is TGTGCCAGCAGCTCCCCCCGGGGAATGATCACTGAAGCTTTCTTT. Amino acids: CASSSPRGMITEAFF.

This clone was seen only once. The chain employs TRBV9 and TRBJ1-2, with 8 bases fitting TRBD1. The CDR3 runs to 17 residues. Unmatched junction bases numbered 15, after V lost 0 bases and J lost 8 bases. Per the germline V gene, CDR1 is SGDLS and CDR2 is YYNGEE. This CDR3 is CASSVVGSGTGEWGYTF. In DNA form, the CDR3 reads TGTGCCAGCAGCGTAGTGGGTAGTGGGACAGGAGAGTGGGGCTACACCTTC.

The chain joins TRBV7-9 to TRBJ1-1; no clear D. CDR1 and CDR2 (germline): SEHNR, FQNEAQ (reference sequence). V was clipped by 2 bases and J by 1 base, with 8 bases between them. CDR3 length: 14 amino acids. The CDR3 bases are TGTGCCAGCAGCTTAATCTCGGGGAACACTGAAGCTTTCTTT. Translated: CASSLISGNTEAFF. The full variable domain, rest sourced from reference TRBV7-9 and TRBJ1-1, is DTGVSQNPRHKITKRGQNVTFRCDPISEHNRLYWYRQTLGQGPEFLTYFQNEAQLEKSRLLSDRFSAERPKGSFSTLEIQRTEQGDSAMYLCASSLISGNTEAFFGQGTRLTVV.

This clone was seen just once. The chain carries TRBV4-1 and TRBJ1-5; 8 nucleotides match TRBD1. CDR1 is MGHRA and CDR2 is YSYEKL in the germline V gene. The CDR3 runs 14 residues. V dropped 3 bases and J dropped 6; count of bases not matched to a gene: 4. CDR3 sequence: CASSQDRVGQPQHF. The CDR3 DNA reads TGCGCCAGCAGCCAGGACAGGGTGGGTCAGCCCCAGCATTTT.

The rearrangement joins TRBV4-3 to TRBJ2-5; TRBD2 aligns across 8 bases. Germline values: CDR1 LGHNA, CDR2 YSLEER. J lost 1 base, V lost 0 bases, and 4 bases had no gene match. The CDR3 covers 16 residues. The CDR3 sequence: CASSQDGAGGQETQYF. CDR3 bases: TGCGCCAGCAGCCAAGATGGGGCGGGGGGCCAAGAGACCCAGTACTTC.

CDR3 amino acids: CASRLRTGSTDTQYF. CDR3 sequence (DNA): TGTGCCAGCAGACTTAGGACAGGGAGCACAGATACGCAGTATTTT. The V and J genes are TRBV27 and TRBJ2-3; TRBD1 matches at 8 bases. Per the germline V gene, CDR1 is MNHEY and CDR2 is SMNVEV (reference sequence). CDR3 length equals 15 residues. Trimming removed 6 bases from V and 0 bases from J; junction bases left unmatched: 5.